The T cell receptor (beta chain) under discussion was sequenced for a study of blood T cell repertoires in COVID-19. Study overall: Some COVID-19 samples were acute and others convalescent; all came from the United States, Italy and Spain. Sample material is recorded as cDNA or gDNA derived from T cells, B-cell-depleted T cells, or PBMCs.

V lost 4 bases, J lost 8 bases, and 9 bases stayed unmatched. The CDR3 contains 16 residues. Germline CDR1 and CDR2: LGHDT and YNNKEL (reference sequence). Authors' data handling: Nucleated cell counts were estimated from reference gene primer amplification. Repertoires were generated with immunoSEQ multiplex PCR, while TCRdb's copy carries only in-frame clones and drops some. V, J and clone size reflect that table, while D and trimming were determined from the DNA. This repertoire shows 120,000 or so clones, approximately 82% found once; its top ten account for 5.9%. This sequence was found in an older man with active or convalescent COVID-19. The rearrangement uses TRBV3-1 (or the pseudogene TRBV3-2) and TRBJ1-4; 11 bases align to TRBD1. The sample consisted of peripheral blood. This CDR3 reads CASSPRRTGGDEKLFF. Here the CDR3 DNA reads TGTGCCAGCAGCCCCCGACGGACAGGGGGCGACGAAAAACTGTTTTTT.